This record covers a single T cell receptor beta chain. This sample is part of a study of blood T cell repertoires in COVID-19. Original handling: Amplifying reference gene primers gave estimates of nucleated cell counts. Produced via immunoSEQ multiplex PCR; TCRdb's table is partial and in-frame only. The V and J calls and clone size were taken over from that table, and D and trimming were inferred from the DNA. The sample yields approximately 250,000 clones, 88% seen once. Germline V gene data show CDR1 as MNHEY and CDR2 as SVGEGT. V was cut by 2 bases and J by 5 bases, with 9 bases left in between. This CDR3 region has 14 residues.

The specimen sequenced was PBMCs or T cells enriched from blood (not recorded which). This chain joins TRBV6-2 or TRBV6-3 and TRBJ2-2; no firm D call. The sequence came from a woman in her fifties or sixties in a cohort exposed to, infected with or recovered from COVID-19 (not recorded which). The CDR3 here is CASSYTRTTGELFF. CDR3 DNA sequence: TGTGCCAGCAGTTACACCCGCACAACCGGGGAGCTGTTTTTT.